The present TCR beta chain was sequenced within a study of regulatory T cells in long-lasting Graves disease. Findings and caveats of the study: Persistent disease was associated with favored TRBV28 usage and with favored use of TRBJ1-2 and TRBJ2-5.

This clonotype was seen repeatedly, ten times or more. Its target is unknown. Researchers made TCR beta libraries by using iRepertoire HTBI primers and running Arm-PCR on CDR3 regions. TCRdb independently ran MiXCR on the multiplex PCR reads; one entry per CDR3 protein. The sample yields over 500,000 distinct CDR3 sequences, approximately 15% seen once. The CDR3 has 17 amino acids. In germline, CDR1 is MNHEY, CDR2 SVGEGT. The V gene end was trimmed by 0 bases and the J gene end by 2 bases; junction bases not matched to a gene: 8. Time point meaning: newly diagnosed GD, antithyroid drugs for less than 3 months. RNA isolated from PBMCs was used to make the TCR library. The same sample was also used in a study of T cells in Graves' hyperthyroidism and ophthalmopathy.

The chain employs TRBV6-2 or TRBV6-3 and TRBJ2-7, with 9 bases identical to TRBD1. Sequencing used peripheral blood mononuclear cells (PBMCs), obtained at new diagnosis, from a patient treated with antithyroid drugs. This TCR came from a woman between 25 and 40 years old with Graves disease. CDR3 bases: TGTGCCAGCAGTTACTCACAACAGGGGGCGACTCCCTACGAGCAGTACTTC. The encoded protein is CASSYSQQGATPYEQYF.